The 2 T cell receptor beta chains listed next were all sequenced from one sample in a study of cytomegalovirus exposure and HLA in healthy donors. 13 Jbeta primers and 60 Vbeta primers were used for the PCR. This table comes from immunoSEQ multiplex PCR, and its TCRdb copy is limited to in-frame clones, with some not included. The table lists under 150,000 clones, around four fifths of them singletons, with over 4.5% in the top ten. Sequencing was done on a sample of PBMCs. These receptors came from a woman aged 40 to 50 in good health and CMV-seropositive.

V is TRBV7-3 and J is TRBJ1-5; 7 positions agree with TRBD1. CDR1 is SGHTA and CDR2 is FQGTGA in the germline V gene. V shed 2 bases and J 10 bases; nucleotides not matched to a gene: 5. There are 13 residues in the CDR3. The CDR3 sequence is CASSLGGGKPQHF. The CDR3, as DNA: TGTGCCAGCAGCTTAGGAGGGGGCAAACCCCAGCATTTT.

The rearrangement links TRBV11-2 to TRBJ1-4; 7 positions agree with TRBD1. The V gene's germline CDR1 is SGHAT and CDR2 FQNNGV. Trimming removed 4 bases from V and 7 bases from J; junction bases left unmatched: 9. The CDR3 is made up of 15 amino acids. CDR3 bases: TGTGCCAGCAGCTCAGCAGGGGGGAGGCGTGAAAAACTGTTTTTT. Translation gives CASSSAGGRREKLFF.